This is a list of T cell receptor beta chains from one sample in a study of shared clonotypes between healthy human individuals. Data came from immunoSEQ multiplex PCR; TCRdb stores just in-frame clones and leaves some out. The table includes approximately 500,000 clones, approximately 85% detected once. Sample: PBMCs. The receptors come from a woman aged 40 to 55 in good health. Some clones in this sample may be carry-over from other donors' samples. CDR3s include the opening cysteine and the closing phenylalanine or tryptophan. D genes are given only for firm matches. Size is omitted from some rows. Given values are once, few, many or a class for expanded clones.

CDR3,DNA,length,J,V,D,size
CASSPDSYGNQPQHF,TGTGCCAGTAGCCCAGACAGTTACGGGAATCAGCCCCAGCATTTT,15,TRBJ1-5,TRBV19,-,-
CAISPGLAGTDTQYF,TGTGCCATCAGTCCCGGACTAGCGGGAACGGATACGCAGTATTTT,15,TRBJ2-3,TRBV10-3,TRBD2,-
CASSPSSGGGQPQHF,TGTGCCAGCAGTCCCTCCTCAGGGGGCGGTCAGCCCCAGCATTTT,15,TRBJ1-5,TRBV28,TRBD1,few
CASSLGQVYNEQFF,TGTGCCAGCAGCTTGGGACAGGTATACAATGAGCAGTTCTTC,14,TRBJ2-1,TRBV11-3,TRBD1,few
CASSLRTSGITDTQYF,TGTGCCAGCAGCCTCCGGACTAGCGGGATCACAGATACGCAGTATTTT,16,TRBJ2-3,TRBV5-4,TRBD2,-
CASSPTPGNYEQYF,TGTGCCAGCAGTCCTACCCCGGGGAACTACGAGCAGTACTTC,14,TRBJ2-7,TRBV28,-,once
CASSLSGRAGETQYF,TGTGCCAGCAGCCTGAGCGGGAGGGCCGGGGAGACCCAGTACTTC,15,TRBJ2-5,TRBV27,TRBD2,-
CASSLPTSGNHNEQFF,TGTGCCAGCAGTTTACCGACTAGCGGGAATCACAATGAGCAGTTCTTC,16,TRBJ2-1,TRBV28,TRBD2,-
CAISEKGLAGGTDTQYF,TGTGCCATCAGTGAGAAGGGACTAGCGGGAGGGACAGATACGCAGTATTTT,17,TRBJ2-3,TRBV6-1,TRBD2,-
CASSFPGQVGVLRNTEAFF,TGTGCCAGCAGTTTTCCCGGACAGGTGGGGGTTTTGCGGAACACTGAAGCTTTCTTT,19,TRBJ1-1,TRBV28,TRBD1,-
CASSKEVEGSTEAFF,TGTGCCAGCAGCAAAGAGGTAGAAGGGAGCACTGAAGCTTTCTTT,15,TRBJ1-1,TRBV21-1,-,many
CASSITPKDRYEQYF,TGTGCCAGCAGCATAACCCCAAAGGACAGATACGAGCAGTACTTC,15,TRBJ2-7,TRBV21-1,-,-
CASRRPGTRSAEAFF,TGTGCCAGTAGGCGTCCGGGGACCCGGTCCGCTGAAGCTTTCTTT,15,TRBJ1-1,TRBV19,-,-
CASSSGTGDLETQYF,TGTGCCAGCAGCTCCGGGACAGGGGATCTAGAGACCCAGTACTTC,15,TRBJ2-5,TRBV7-6,TRBD1,-
CASSLGARSTDTQYF,TGTGCCAGCAGCTTGGGGGCGAGAAGCACAGATACGCAGTATTTT,15,TRBJ2-3,TRBV5-5,-,-
CASSLRGVQPQHF,TGTGCCAGCAGCTTGCGGGGGGTTCAGCCCCAGCATTTT,13,TRBJ1-5,TRBV5-8,-,-
CASSPGGGISTDTQYF,TGTGCCAGCAGCCCCGGGGGCGGGATAAGCACAGATACGCAGTATTTT,16,TRBJ2-3,TRBV5-6,-,-
CASSFGGGTGELFF,TGTGCCAGCAGCTTTGGCGGGGGGACCGGGGAGCTGTTTTTT,14,TRBJ2-2,TRBV5-6,TRBD2,-
CASSPALAGKRDTQYF,TGTGCCAGCAGCCCTGCACTAGCGGGGAAAAGAGATACGCAGTATTTT,16,TRBJ2-3,TRBV28,TRBD2,-
CASSIIPAGDEQFF,TGTGCCAGTAGTATAATCCCGGCAGGGGATGAGCAGTTCTTC,14,TRBJ2-1,TRBV19,-,-
CASSETGGGNTIYF,TGTGCCAGCAGTGAAACGGGGGGCGGAAACACCATATATTTT,14,TRBJ1-3,TRBV2,-,-
CASRLGTGATGELFF,TGTGCCAGCAGGTTGGGGACAGGGGCCACCGGGGAGCTGTTTTTT,15,TRBJ2-2,TRBV7-2,TRBD1,-
CASARDSPTSEAFF,TGTGCTAGTGCCCGCGACAGCCCAACATCTGAAGCTTTCTTT,14,TRBJ1-1,TRBV12-5,-,-
CASSQVTTNTEAFF,TGCGCCAGCAGCCAGGTCACTACGAACACTGAAGCTTTCTTT,14,TRBJ1-1,TRBV5-1,-,-
CASSLTGNAIEQFF,TGCGCCAGCAGCTTGACCGGGAACGCCATCGAGCAGTTCTTC,14,TRBJ2-1,TRBV5-1,-,-
CASSPATGGSFTEKLFF,TGTGCCAGCAGTCCGGCGACAGGGGGATCGTTCACTGAAAAACTGTTTTTT,17,TRBJ1-4,TRBV5-5,TRBD1,-
CASSSDRWTYEQYF,TGTGCCAGCAGCTCGGACAGGTGGACCTACGAGCAGTACTTC,14,TRBJ2-7,TRBV5-4,TRBD1,-
CASNAGPSYEQYF,TGTGCCAGCAATGCTGGTCCTTCCTACGAGCAGTACTTC,13,TRBJ2-7,TRBV6-9,-,-
CASSLQGPAHYEQYF,TGTGCCAGCAGTCTGCAGGGACCGGCTCACTACGAGCAGTACTTC,15,TRBJ2-7,TRBV28,-,once
CASSLGTGFDVNTEAFF,TGTGCCAGCAGCTTAGGGACAGGGTTTGATGTGAACACTGAAGCTTTCTTT,17,TRBJ1-1,TRBV7-9,TRBD1,-
CASSLDWTPYEQYF,TGTGCCAGCAGCTTAGATTGGACACCCTACGAGCAGTACTTC,14,TRBJ2-7,TRBV11-2,-,-
CASSFRQGAQGYTF,TGCGCCAGCAGCTTCCGACAGGGGGCGCAGGGCTACACCTTC,14,TRBJ1-2,TRBV5-1,TRBD1,-
CASSETVGWRTANYGYTF,TGTGCCAGCAGTGAGACGGTCGGTTGGCGAACTGCTAACTATGGCTACACCTTC,18,TRBJ1-2,TRBV2,-,-
CASMETAGGGTGELFF,TGTGCCAGTATGGAGACGGCGGGAGGCGGGACCGGGGAGCTGTTTTTT,16,TRBJ2-2,TRBV19,TRBD2,-
CASSSFGTGRLNDYEQYF,TGTGCCAGCAGCTCGTTCGGGACAGGGCGGTTGAATGACTACGAGCAGTACTTC,18,TRBJ2-7,TRBV13,TRBD1,-
CASSGRTGEAYEQYF,TGTGCCAGCAGCGGACGGACAGGGGAGGCCTACGAGCAGTACTTC,15,TRBJ2-7,TRBV7-2,TRBD1,-
CAWNRDRGQQPQHF,TGTGCCTGGAACCGGGACAGGGGGCAACAGCCCCAGCATTTT,14,TRBJ1-5,TRBV30,TRBD1,-
CTSSQEGGVRVDRSYEQYF,TGCACCAGCAGCCAAGAAGGCGGGGTCAGGGTGGATCGCTCCTACGAGCAGTACTTC,19,TRBJ2-7,TRBV1,-,-
CASSFAGARTYEQYF,TGTGCCAGCAGTTTCGCAGGGGCTAGAACCTACGAGCAGTACTTC,15,TRBJ2-7,TRBV28,-,-
CASSQEGQANYGYTF,TGTGCCAGCAGCCAAGAGGGACAGGCTAACTATGGCTACACCTTC,15,TRBJ1-2,TRBV4-2,TRBD1,-
CASSRTGASGSLLYF,TGTGCTAGCAGCCGGACAGGGGCTAGCGGGAGTTTGCTGTATTTT,15,TRBJ2-3,TRBV7-7,-,-
CASSYSEATEAFF,TGTGCCAGCAGTTACTCGGAGGCCACTGAAGCTTTCTTT,13,TRBJ1-1,TRBV6-6,-,-
CASSWRRGKNIQYF,TGTGCCAGCAGCTGGCGTAGGGGCAAAAACATTCAGTACTTC,14,TRBJ2-4,TRBV28,-,-
CASSLGGAQGKDTQYF,TGCGCCAGCAGCTTGGGAGGGGCCCAGGGCAAAGATACGCAGTATTTT,16,TRBJ2-3,TRBV5-1,-,few
CASSLAQGALGEQYF,TGTGCCAGCAGCTTAGCCCAGGGGGCTTTGGGCGAGCAGTACTTC,15,TRBJ2-7,TRBV11-2,TRBD1,-
CASISTGGTDTQYF,TGTGCCAGCATCTCGACAGGGGGAACAGATACGCAGTATTTT,14,TRBJ2-3,TRBV27,TRBD1,-
CAWSVRGGWGQPQHF,TGTGCCTGGAGTGTTAGAGGAGGGTGGGGTCAGCCCCAGCATTTT,15,TRBJ1-5,TRBV30,-,-
CASREIQYANTGELFF,TGCGCCAGCAGGGAAATACAGTATGCGAACACCGGGGAGCTGTTTTTT,16,TRBJ2-2,TRBV23-1,-,many
CASSTWDSGLNYGYTF,TGTGCCAGCAGCACATGGGATTCGGGGTTAAACTATGGCTACACCTTC,16,TRBJ1-2,TRBV7-9,-,-
CASSTRTSLVETQYF,TGTGCCAGCAGTACTCGGACTTCTCTTGTCGAGACCCAGTACTTC,15,TRBJ2-5,TRBV6-5,-,-
CASSPGGGHYGYTF,TGTGCCAGCAGCCCCGGAGGGGGACACTATGGCTACACCTTC,14,TRBJ1-2,TRBV7-2,-,once
CASSPRTGGRGNTIYF,TGTGCCAGCAGCCCTCGGACAGGGGGCCGTGGAAACACCATATATTTT,16,TRBJ1-3,TRBV9,TRBD1,-
CASSLIGRGTEAFF,TGTGCCAGCAGCTTAATAGGCAGGGGAACTGAAGCTTTCTTT,14,TRBJ1-1,TRBV7-3,-,-